This T cell receptor (beta chain) emerged from a study of cytomegalovirus exposure and HLA in healthy donors. Points from the study as a whole: For most subjects, TCR beta sequences were reported to predict HLA-A and HLA-B alleles with accuracy. Earlier analysis found most TCR beta V segments productive about 90% or about 30% of the time.

CDR1 is MDHEN and CDR2 is SYDVKM in the germline V gene. The CDR3 consists of 13 residues. PCR used 60 Vbeta primers and 13 Jbeta primers. Method: immunoSEQ multiplex PCR; TCRdb's copy keeps in-frame clones and lacks some. The table includes around 190,000 clones, 87% detected once. This clone has just one count. As yet, its antigen is unknown. One end of the junction varies from germline; a read error may be responsible. The clonotype originates from a boy between 2 and 10 years old in good health and CMV-seronegative. The chain links TRBV28 to TRBJ1-1; D is undetermined. The material sequenced was PBMCs. CDR3 nucleotide sequence: TGTGCCAGCATTTTAACACAGAACACTGAAGCTTTCTTT. It yields the protein CASILTQNTEAFF.